This T cell receptor (beta chain) stems from a study of T-cell memory formation after mild COVID-19 (dated by TCRdb to the early 2020s). Study-wide context: Most TCR sequence clusters were specific to one of the two donors. The cohort comprised two young, previously healthy adult volunteers, one female and one male. T-cell clones expanding and contracting after mild COVID-19 in two donors were tracked by longitudinal TCRalpha and TCRbeta repertoire sequencing. Paper-wide results and their limitations: SARS-CoV-2 specificity of the second-wave clones peaking on day 37 was not confirmed. Clones that contracted from day 15 to 85 showed balanced CD4/CD8 phenotypes, whereas a second wave of clones that expanded from day 15 to 37 leaned towards CD4+. Some responding clones were detected in pre-infection memory, which suggested that pre-existing cross-reactive memory T cells had joined the SARS-CoV-2 response. Contracting CD4+ clones were located mainly in the CM and EM memory subsets, whereas CD8+ clones were found to be enriched in EMRA. Only a couple of mild cases were covered in the study, and larger cohorts including severe cases with pre-infection samples were considered necessary.

The listed sequencing device is Illumina NovaSeq 6000. TCRalpha and TCRbeta cDNA libraries were constructed by 5'RACE with constant-segment primers, with sample barcodes and unique molecular identifiers being introduced. RNA was extracted from every sample with Trizol reagent. Library amplification was performed in two PCR steps, and a second sample barcode and Illumina TruSeq adapters were introduced in the second step. Libraries were sequenced on an Illumina NovaSeq with 2 x 150 bp paired-end reads. The source study handled its data this way. Reads were demultiplexed and collapsed into UMI-guided consensus sequences with migec v1.2.7. Using mixcr v2.1.11, the UMI consensuses were aligned to TRA and TRB V and J templates and assembled into clonotypes. Expanded or contracted clonotypes were those called significant by both edgeR and NoisET, with noise models trained on biological replicates. For edgeR calls, a false discovery rate-adjusted p below 0.01 and a log2 fold-change threshold of 1 were applied. As an exploratory analysis of dynamics, max-normalized trajectories of the 1000 most abundant clonotypes were examined by PCA with hierarchical clustering. Each responding clone was given a CD4 or CD8 phenotype based on the CD4+ and CD8+ repertoires, which had been sequenced separately. Clones were called with MiXCR by TCRdb after fastp trimmed the public reads at Q25, and only in-frame beta chains were retained. Identical CDR3 protein sequences are pooled into one entry, listed with their most common genes and DNA. TCRdb assigned the V and J calls; the authors' analysis was not used. The sample records roughly 580,000 distinct CDR3 sequences, 15% to 20% of which are singletons. The ten largest clones add up to approximately 12% of the sample.

Taken from the germline V gene, the CDR1 and CDR2 loops are MDHEN and SYDVKM. Counted from cysteine to phenylalanine, this CDR3 has 12 amino acids. Only the CDR3 portion is preserved as DNA: 36 bases, with reading frame beginning at the first base. Deletion took 5 bases off V and 9 bases off J, with a span of 11 bases between the germline ends. About this clonotype: Its antigen remains unidentified. The record has no base qualities; no much larger clone is one base away.

Ficoll-Paque density gradient centrifugation was used to isolate PBMCs. The sequenced sample consisted of PBMCs or a T cell subset sorted from them (not recorded which). The V and J segments used are TRBV28 and TRBJ2-1; the D gene remains uncertain. The sequence was collected from an adult woman who had mild COVID-19 (a few samples of this study predate the infection). The sample titles of this study are shuffled in the database, so cell type and time point are left out; the donor was told from shared clones. The CDR3: CASSTPGREQFF. The DNA sequence is TGTGCCAGCAGTACACCAGGACGTGAGCAGTTCTTC.